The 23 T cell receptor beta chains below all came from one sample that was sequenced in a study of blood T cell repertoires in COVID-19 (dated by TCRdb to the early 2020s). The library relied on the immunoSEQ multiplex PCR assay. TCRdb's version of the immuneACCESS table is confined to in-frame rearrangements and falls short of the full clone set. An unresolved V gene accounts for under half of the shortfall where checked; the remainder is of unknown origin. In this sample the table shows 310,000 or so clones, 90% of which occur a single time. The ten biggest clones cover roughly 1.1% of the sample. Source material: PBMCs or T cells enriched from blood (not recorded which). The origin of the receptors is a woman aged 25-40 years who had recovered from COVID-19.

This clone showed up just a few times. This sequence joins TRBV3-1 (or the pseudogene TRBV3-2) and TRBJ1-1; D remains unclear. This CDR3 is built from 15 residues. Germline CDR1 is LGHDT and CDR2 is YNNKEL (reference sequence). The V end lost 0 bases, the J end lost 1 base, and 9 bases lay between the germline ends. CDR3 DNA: TGTGCCAGCAGCCAAGAAGTTCGGGAGAACACTGAAGCTTTCTTT. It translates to CASSQEVRENTEAFF.

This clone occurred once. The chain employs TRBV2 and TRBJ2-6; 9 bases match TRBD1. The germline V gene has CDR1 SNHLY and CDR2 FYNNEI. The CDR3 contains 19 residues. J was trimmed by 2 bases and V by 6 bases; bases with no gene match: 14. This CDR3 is CASRRRGDRESTGANVLTF. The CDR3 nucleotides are TGTGCCAGCAGAAGAAGGGGGGACAGGGAGTCAACTGGGGCCAACGTCCTGACTTTC.

The CDR3: CASSTPFYRARGDEQFF. The CDR3 nucleotides are TGTGCCAGCAGTACCCCATTCTACAGGGCGCGAGGGGATGAGCAGTTCTTC. The rearrangement links TRBV28 to TRBJ2-1; D is possibly TRBD1 (6 bases). The CDR3 sequence is 17 residues long. Deletions cut 5 bases from V and 8 bases from J, with 25 bases between. The germline CDR1 and CDR2 sequences are MDHEN and SYDVKM.

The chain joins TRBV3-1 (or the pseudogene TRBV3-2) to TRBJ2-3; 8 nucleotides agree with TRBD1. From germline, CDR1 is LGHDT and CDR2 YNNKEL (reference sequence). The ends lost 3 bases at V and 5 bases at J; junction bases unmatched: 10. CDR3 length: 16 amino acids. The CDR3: CASSHQDRVTGDTQYF. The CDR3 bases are TGTGCCAGCAGCCACCAGGACAGGGTTACAGGAGATACGCAGTATTTT.

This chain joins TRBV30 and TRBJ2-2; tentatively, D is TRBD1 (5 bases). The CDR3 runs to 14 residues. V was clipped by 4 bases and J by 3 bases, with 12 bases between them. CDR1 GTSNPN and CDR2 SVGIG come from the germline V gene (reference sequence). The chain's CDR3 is CAWNRRVDTGELFF. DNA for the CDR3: TGTGCCTGGAATCGCAGGGTGGACACCGGGGAGCTGTTTTTT.

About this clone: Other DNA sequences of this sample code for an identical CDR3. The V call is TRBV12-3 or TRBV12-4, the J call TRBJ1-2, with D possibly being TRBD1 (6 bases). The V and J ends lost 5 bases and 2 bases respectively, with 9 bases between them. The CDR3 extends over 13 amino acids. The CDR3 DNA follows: TGTGCCAGCAGTCGGGGACAAAACTATGGCTACACCTTC. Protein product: CASSRGQNYGYTF.

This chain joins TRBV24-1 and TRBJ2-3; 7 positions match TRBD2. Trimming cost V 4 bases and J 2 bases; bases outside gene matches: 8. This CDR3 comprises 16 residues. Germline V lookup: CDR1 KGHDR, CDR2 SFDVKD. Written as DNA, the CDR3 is TGTGCCACCAGTGACCCACTAGCGACCAACACAGATACGCAGTATTTT. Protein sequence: CATSDPLATNTDTQYF.

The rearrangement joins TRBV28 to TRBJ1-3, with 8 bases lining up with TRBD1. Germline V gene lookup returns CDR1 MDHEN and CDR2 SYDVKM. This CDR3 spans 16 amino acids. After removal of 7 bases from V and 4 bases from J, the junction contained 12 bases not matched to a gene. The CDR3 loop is CASKAPDRAVGNTIYF. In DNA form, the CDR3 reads TGTGCCAGCAAAGCCCCGGACAGGGCTGTCGGAAACACCATATATTTT.

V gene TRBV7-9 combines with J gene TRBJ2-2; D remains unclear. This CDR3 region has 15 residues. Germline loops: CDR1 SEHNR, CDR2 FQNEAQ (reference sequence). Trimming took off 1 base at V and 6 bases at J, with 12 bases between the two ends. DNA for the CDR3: TGTGCCAGCAGCTTAGGTCGGCAGGCCGCCGGGGAGCTGTTTTTT. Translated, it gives CASSLGRQAAGELFF. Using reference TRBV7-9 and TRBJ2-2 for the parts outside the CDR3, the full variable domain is DTGVSQNPRHKITKRGQNVTFRCDPISEHNRLYWYRQTLGQGPEFLTYFQNEAQLEKSRLLSDRFSAERPKGSFSTLEIQRTEQGDSAMYLCASSLGRQAAGELFFGEGSRLTVL.

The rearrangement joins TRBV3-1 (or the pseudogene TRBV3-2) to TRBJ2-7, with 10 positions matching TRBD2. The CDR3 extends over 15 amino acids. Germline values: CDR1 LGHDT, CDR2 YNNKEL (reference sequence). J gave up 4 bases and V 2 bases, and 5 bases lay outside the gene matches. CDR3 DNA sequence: TGTGCCAGCAGCCAATCTAGCGGGAGTGAATACGAGCAGTACTTC. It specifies CASSQSSGSEYEQYF.

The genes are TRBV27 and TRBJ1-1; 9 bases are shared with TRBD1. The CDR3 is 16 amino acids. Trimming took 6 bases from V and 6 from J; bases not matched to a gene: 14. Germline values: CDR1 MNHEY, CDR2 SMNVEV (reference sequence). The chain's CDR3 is CASRNYPGQGSPEAFF. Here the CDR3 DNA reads TGTGCCAGCAGAAATTATCCGGGACAGGGATCCCCTGAAGCTTTCTTT.

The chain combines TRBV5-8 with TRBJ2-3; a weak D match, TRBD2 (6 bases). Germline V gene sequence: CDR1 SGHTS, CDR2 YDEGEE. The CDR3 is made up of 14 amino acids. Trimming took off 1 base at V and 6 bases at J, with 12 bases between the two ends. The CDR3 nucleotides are TGTGCCAGCAGCTTGCTGGGAGGAGAGGATACGCAGTATTTT. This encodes CASSLLGGEDTQYF.

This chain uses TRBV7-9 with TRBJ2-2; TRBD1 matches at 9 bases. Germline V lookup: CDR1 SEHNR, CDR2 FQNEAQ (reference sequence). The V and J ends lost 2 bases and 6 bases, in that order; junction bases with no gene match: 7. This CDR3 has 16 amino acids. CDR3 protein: CASSLKGTGKAGELFF. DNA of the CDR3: TGTGCCAGCAGCTTAAAGGGGACAGGGAAGGCCGGGGAGCTGTTTTTT.

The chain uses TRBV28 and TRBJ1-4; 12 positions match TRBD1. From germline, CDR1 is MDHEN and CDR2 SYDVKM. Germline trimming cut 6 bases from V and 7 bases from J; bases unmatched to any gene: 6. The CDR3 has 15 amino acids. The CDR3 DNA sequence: TGTGCCAGCAGCTCCGGGACAGGGGGCGGTGAAAAACTGTTTTTT. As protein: CASSSGTGGGEKLFF.

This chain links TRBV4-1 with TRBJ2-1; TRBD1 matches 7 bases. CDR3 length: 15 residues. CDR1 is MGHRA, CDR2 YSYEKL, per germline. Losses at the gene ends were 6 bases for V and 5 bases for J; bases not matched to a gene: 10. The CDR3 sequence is CASRPLTQGNNEQFF. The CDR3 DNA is TGCGCCAGCAGGCCGCTCACACAGGGGAACAATGAGCAGTTCTTC.

CDR3 in amino acids: CATSYSRLAGGPNTGELFF. The CDR3 coding sequence is TGTGCCACCAGTTACAGTCGACTAGCGGGAGGGCCTAACACCGGGGAGCTGTTTTTT. This sequence joins TRBV24-1 and TRBJ2-2; TRBD2 aligns across 14 bases. V gave up 6 bases and J gave up 2 bases; unmatched junction bases: 10. Germline CDR1 KGHDR, CDR2 SFDVKD. This CDR3 is 19 amino acids long.

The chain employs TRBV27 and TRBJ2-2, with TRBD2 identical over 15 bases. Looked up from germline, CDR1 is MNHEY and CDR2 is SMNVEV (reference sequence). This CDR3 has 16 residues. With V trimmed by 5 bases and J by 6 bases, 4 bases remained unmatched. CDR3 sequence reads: CASSIGLAGGPGELFF. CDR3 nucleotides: TGTGCCAGCAGTATAGGACTAGCGGGAGGGCCCGGGGAGCTGTTTTTT.

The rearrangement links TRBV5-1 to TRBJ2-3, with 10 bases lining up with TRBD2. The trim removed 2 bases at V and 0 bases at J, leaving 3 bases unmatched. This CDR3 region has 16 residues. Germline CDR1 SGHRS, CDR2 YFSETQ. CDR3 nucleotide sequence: TGCGCCAGCAGCTTCCCTAGCGGGAGTAGCACAGATACGCAGTATTTT. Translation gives CASSFPSGSSTDTQYF.

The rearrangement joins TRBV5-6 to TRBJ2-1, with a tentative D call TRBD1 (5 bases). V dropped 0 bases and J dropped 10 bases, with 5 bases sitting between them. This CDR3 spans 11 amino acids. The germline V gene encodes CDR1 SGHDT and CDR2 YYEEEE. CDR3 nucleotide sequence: TGTGCCAGCAGCTTGGGGGGCGAGCAGTTCTTC. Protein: CASSLGGEQFF.

This chain's CDR3 is CASRGLAGGPYEQFF. The CDR3 region has the DNA TGTGCCAGCAGGGGACTAGCGGGAGGGCCCTATGAGCAGTTCTTC. This chain uses TRBV11-2 with TRBJ2-1; 16 nucleotides match TRBD2. The CDR3 spans 15 residues. Germline values: CDR1 SGHAT, CDR2 FQNNGV. Unmatched junction bases numbered 4, after V lost 6 bases and J lost 8 bases.

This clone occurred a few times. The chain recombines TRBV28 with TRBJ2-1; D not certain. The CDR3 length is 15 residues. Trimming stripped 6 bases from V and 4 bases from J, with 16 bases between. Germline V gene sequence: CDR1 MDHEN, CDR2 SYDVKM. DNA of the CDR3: TGTGCCAGCAGCTTAGCTAGGCGGAAATACAATGAGCAGTTCTTC. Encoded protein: CASSLARRKYNEQFF.

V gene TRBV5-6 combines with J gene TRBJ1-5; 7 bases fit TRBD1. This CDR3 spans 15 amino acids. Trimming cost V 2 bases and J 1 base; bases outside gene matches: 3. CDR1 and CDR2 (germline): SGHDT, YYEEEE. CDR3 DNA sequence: TGTGCCAGCAGCTTAGGGGGCGCGAGCAATCAGCCCCAGCATTTT. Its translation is CASSLGGASNQPQHF.

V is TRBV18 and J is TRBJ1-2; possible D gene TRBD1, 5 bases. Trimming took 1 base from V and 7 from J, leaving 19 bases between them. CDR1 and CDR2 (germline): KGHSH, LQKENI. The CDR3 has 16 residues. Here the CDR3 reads CASSPRPPGLSGGYTF. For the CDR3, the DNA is TGTGCCAGCTCACCACGTCCCCCGGGACTCTCGGGTGGCTACACCTTC.